The 4 T cell receptor beta chains presented below share a single source sample, sequenced in a study of blood T cell repertoires in COVID-19. Only in-frame clones appear in the TCRdb table, and some are missing; sequencing was by immunoSEQ multiplex PCR. The table records roughly 74,000 clones, 84% of them present only once. The sequenced sample was peripheral blood. The receptors stem from a man between 65 and 85 years old with acute or convalescent COVID-19.

This clone was observed a few times. The chain employs TRBV25-1 and TRBJ1-5; 8 bases agree with TRBD1. The CDR3 loop spans 15 amino acids. V lost 8 bases, J lost 0 bases, and 6 bases stayed unmatched. CDR1 and CDR2 from the germline V gene are MGHDK and SYGVNS. The CDR3 sequence: CASHKQGGSNQPQHF. CDR3 nucleotide sequence: TGTGCCAGCCATAAACAGGGGGGTAGCAATCAGCCCCAGCATTTT.

The table lists this clone with a count of one. V gene TRBV10-1 combines with J gene TRBJ2-1; D is possibly TRBD2 (6 bases). V gave up 6 bases and J gave up 10 bases, with 16 bases separating them. In germline, CDR1 is WNHNN, CDR2 SYGVQD (reference sequence). The CDR3 is 13 amino acids. CDR3 bases: TGCGCCAGCAGCCCTATACTAGCAGGCGAGCAGTTCTTC. This sequence encodes CASSPILAGEQFF.

The genes are TRBV3-1 (or the pseudogene TRBV3-2) and TRBJ2-5; 7 bases fit TRBD1. The CDR3 is 17 residues long. Germline loops: CDR1 LGHDT, CDR2 YNNKEL (reference sequence). Trimming at V came to 1 base and at J to 5 bases, leaving 13 bases not matched to a gene. For the CDR3, the DNA is TGTGCCAGCAGCCAAGGAGGGACCCACAGGGGAGCGGAGACCCAGTACTTC. This encodes CASSQGGTHRGAETQYF.

The chain combines TRBV29-1 with TRBJ1-2; 12 nucleotides agree with TRBD1. This CDR3 comprises 12 residues. Germline loops: CDR1 SQVTM, CDR2 ANQGSEA. Unmatched junction bases numbered 5, after V lost 6 bases and J lost 9 bases. In DNA form, the CDR3 reads TGCAGCGTCGCCGGGACAGGGGGCCGCTACACCTTC. Amino acids: CSVAGTGGRYTF.